This T cell receptor (beta chain) was captured by sequencing in a study of blood T cell repertoires in COVID-19. On the study more broadly: Some COVID-19 samples were acute and others convalescent; all came from the United States, Italy and Spain. Sample material is recorded as cDNA or gDNA derived from T cells, B-cell-depleted T cells, or PBMCs.

TCRdb's table, derived via immunoSEQ multiplex PCR, lists solely in-frame clones and lacks some. Of 300,000 to 400,000 clones in the sample, around 87% were seen once. Germline V CDR1 and CDR2: LNHDA, SQIVND (reference sequence). Between the trimmed V and J ends, which lost 3 bases and 1 base, there was a span of 12 bases. This CDR3 has 15 residues. Seattle patients were enrolled during active infection and followed longitudinally. This TCR was recovered from a woman aged 55-70 years with COVID-19, enrolled during active disease. The sequencing sample was made of peripheral blood. The chain couples TRBV19 to TRBJ1-1; D not certain. CDR3 bases: TGTGCCAGTAGTATTCCCCGTTACAGGAACACTGAAGCTTTCTTT. Its protein product is CASSIPRYRNTEAFF.